This entry lists 7 T cell receptor beta chains sequenced from one sample in a study of CD8 T cells in Susac syndrome. An amount of RNA that ranged from about 0.45 to 1 ug was reverse transcribed with random hexamers. TCRdb re-derived calls from the immunoSEQ multiplex PCR reads in MiXCR, one entry per CDR3 protein. The sample lists approximately 170,000 distinct CDR3 sequences; 94% were seen once. What was sequenced was CD4+ T cells from PBMCs. The receptors stem from a human donor with multiple sclerosis.

This chain uses TRBV27 with TRBJ1-1; no definite D call. The V gene's germline CDR1 is MNHEY and CDR2 SMNVEV (reference sequence). V was shortened by 6 bases and J by 0 bases, with 8 bases between the two germline ends. This CDR3 has 13 amino acids. CDR3 DNA sequence: TGTGCCAGCAGCCGGGGAGTGAACACTGAAGCTTTCTTT. This codes for CASSRGVNTEAFF.

The gene calls are TRBV28 and TRBJ2-5, with D perhaps TRBD1 or TRBD2 (5 bases each). Trimming took off 3 bases at V and 0 bases at J, with 23 bases between the two ends. Looked up from germline, CDR1 is MDHEN and CDR2 is SYDVKM. The CDR3 length is 19 residues. The chain's CDR3 is CASSFSLLGRDRNQETQYF. The CDR3 DNA is TGTGCCAGCAGTTTTAGTCTACTTGGACGGGACCGGAACCAAGAGACCCAGTACTTC.

The chain is built from TRBV29-1 and TRBJ2-1; 8 bases align to TRBD2. Germline loops: CDR1 SQVTM, CDR2 ANQGSEA. V trimming: 6 bases; J trimming: 8 bases; junction bases outside the gene matches: 12. This CDR3 has 14 residues. CDR3 sequence (DNA): TGCAGCGTCCTCAACTCGGGGGGGGCGGATGAGCAGTTCTTC. Amino acids: CSVLNSGGADEQFF.

The chain carries TRBV6-2 or TRBV6-3 and TRBJ1-2, with D possibly TRBD1 on 5 matching bases. Trimming stripped 6 bases from V and 7 bases from J, with 18 bases between. Germline assignment: CDR1 MNHEY and CDR2 SVGEGT. The CDR3 extends over 14 amino acids. The CDR3 coding sequence is TGTGCCAGCAGCTTCGCGGGGGAGCTCCTTGGCTACACCTTC. Translating gives CASSFAGELLGYTF.

V is TRBV28 and J is TRBJ2-7; D unclear. The CDR3 extends over 11 amino acids. Trimming cost V 6 bases and J 4 bases, with 7 bases left between them. Germline CDR1 is MDHEN and CDR2 is SYDVKM. CDR3 loop: CASSVEYEQYF. CDR3 DNA sequence: TGTGCCAGCAGCGTAGAATACGAGCAGTACTTC.

V usage is TRBV20-1 and J usage is TRBJ1-5; D may be TRBD1 (5 bases). Germline assignment: CDR1 DFQATT and CDR2 SNEGSKA (reference sequence). There are 13 residues in the CDR3. V was trimmed by 6 bases and J by 4 bases, leaving 13 bases between them. The CDR3 DNA follows: TGCAGTGCCCAACTAGGGGCTAATCAGCCCCAGCATTTT. It encodes CSAQLGANQPQHF.

The rearrangement links TRBV20-1 to TRBJ2-4; D unresolved. The CDR3 has 13 residues. CDR1 DFQATT and CDR2 SNEGSKA come from the germline V gene (reference sequence). The V end lost 7 bases, the J end lost 6 bases, and 16 bases lay between the germline ends. CDR3 DNA sequence: TGCAGTGAAAGCAGTCTAGTTGGAAACATTCAGTACTTC. It encodes CSESSLVGNIQYF.